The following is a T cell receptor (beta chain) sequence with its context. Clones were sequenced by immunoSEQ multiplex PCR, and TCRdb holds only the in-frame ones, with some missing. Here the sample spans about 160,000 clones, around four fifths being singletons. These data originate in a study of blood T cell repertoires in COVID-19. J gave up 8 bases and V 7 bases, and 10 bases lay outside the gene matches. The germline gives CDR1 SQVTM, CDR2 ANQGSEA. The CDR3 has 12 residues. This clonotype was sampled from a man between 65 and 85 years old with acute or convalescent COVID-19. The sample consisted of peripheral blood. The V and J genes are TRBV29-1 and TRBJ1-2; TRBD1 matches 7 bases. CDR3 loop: CSGYRGPGGYTF. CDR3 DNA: TGCAGCGGGTACAGGGGCCCGGGGGGCTACACCTTC. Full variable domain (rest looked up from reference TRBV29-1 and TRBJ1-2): SAVISQKPSRDICQRGTSLTIQCQVDSQVTMMFWYRQQPGQSLTLIATANQGSEATYESGFVIDKFPISRPNLTFSTLTVSNMSPEDSSIYLCSGYRGPGGYTFGSGTRLTVV.